Following are 23 T cell receptor beta chains from one sample sequenced in a study of T cell repertoires in cytomegalovirus infection. These receptors are not linked to any known antigen. Each CDR3 protein is one row after TCRdb ran MiXCR on the reads. The sample shows about 120,000 distinct CDR3 sequences, over 9.5% of them seen only once. Material for sequencing was PBMCs, sequenced either directly or after in vitro stimulation (not recorded which). Receptors were obtained from a human donor in good health (CMV status not recorded). Some clones in this sample may be carry-over from other donors' samples.

The chain combines TRBV25-1 with TRBJ2-1; TRBD2 matches 7 bases. V shed 1 base and J 4 bases; nucleotides not matched to a gene: 4. In germline, CDR1 is MGHDK, CDR2 SYGVNS. This CDR3 spans 15 amino acids. CDR3 in amino acids: CASSESQRGYNEQFF. CDR3 nucleotide sequence: TGTGCCAGCAGTGAATCTCAGCGGGGTTACAATGAGCAGTTCTTC.

This clonotype was seen ten or more times. This chain uses TRBV7-6 with TRBJ2-1, with 12 positions matching TRBD2. Germline V gene sequence: CDR1 SGHVS, CDR2 FNYEAQ. J gave up 7 bases and V 2 bases, and 9 bases lay outside the gene matches. The CDR3 length is 17 residues. Here the CDR3 reads CASSLTSGRSRVNEQFF. CDR3 coding DNA: TGTGCCAGCAGCTTAACTAGCGGGAGGAGCCGGGTTAATGAGCAGTTCTTC.

There are many counts of this clonotype. The V and J genes are TRBV12-3 or TRBV12-4 and TRBJ2-7; D unresolved. Trimming left V 3 bases short and J 7 bases short, with 13 bases between. This CDR3 is 13 amino acids long. The CDR3 region is CASSFGSTTEQYF. The CDR3 coding sequence is TGTGCCAGCAGTTTTGGATCTACCACAGAGCAGTACTTC.

This clonotype was seen just once. The gene calls are TRBV18 and TRBJ1-5, with D possibly being TRBD1 (6 bases). The CDR3 is 15 residues long. V lost 6 bases, J lost 4 bases, and 16 bases lay in between. CDR1 and CDR2 from the germline V gene are KGHSH and LQKENI. CDR3 loop: CASSRDNGANQPQHF. CDR3 DNA sequence: TGTGCCAGCTCGCGGGACAATGGAGCGAATCAGCCCCAGCATTTT.

The rearrangement uses TRBV6-4 and TRBJ1-1, with 7 bases identical to TRBD1. V trimming: 6 bases; J trimming: 0 bases; junction bases outside the gene matches: 10. Germline V lookup: CDR1 MRHNA, CDR2 SNTAGT. The CDR3 has 16 amino acids. DNA of the CDR3: TGTGCCAGCAGATTCCGGGACAGTTTATTGAACACTGAAGCTTTCTTT. As protein: CASRFRDSLLNTEAFF.

The chain uses TRBV6-2 or TRBV6-3 and TRBJ2-1, with a weak D call TRBD2 (5 bases). CDR1 is MNHEY, CDR2 SVGEGT, per germline. The CDR3 is made up of 17 amino acids. The V end lost 9 bases, the J end lost 0 bases, and 21 bases lay between the germline ends. CDR3 sequence reads: CASTTRGVLGSYNEQFF. The CDR3 DNA reads TGTGCCAGTACTACCCGGGGTGTCCTCGGCTCCTACAATGAGCAGTTCTTC.

This clonotype has ten or more counts. V and J are TRBV12-3 or TRBV12-4 and TRBJ2-3, with D perhaps matching TRBD1 or TRBD2 (5 bases each). With 0 bases removed from V and 0 bases from J, the gap between germline ends came to 10 bases. The CDR3 loop spans 16 amino acids. CDR3 residues: CASSLAGTVSTDTQYF. The CDR3, as DNA: TGTGCCAGCAGTTTAGCCGGGACGGTTAGCACAGATACGCAGTATTTT.

This clonotype showed up many times. The chain joins TRBV7-2 to TRBJ1-5; D remains unclear. V was clipped by 2 bases and J by 2 bases, with 7 bases between them. Germline V CDR1 and CDR2: SGHTA, FQGNSA. The CDR3 loop spans 14 amino acids. CDR3 nucleotide sequence: TGTGCCAGCAGCTTACAAAGGGGCAATCAGCCCCAGCATTTT. Amino acid sequence: CASSLQRGNQPQHF.

This clonotype was counted ten times or more. CDR3 loop: CASSLSRQGAREQYF. The CDR3 nucleotides read TGTGCCAGCAGCTTAAGCAGACAGGGGGCAAGGGAGCAGTACTTC. The V call is TRBV7-6, the J call TRBJ2-7; 10 nucleotides align to TRBD1. V dropped 2 bases and J dropped 7; count of bases not matched to a gene: 8. This CDR3 spans 15 amino acids. Germline assignment: CDR1 SGHVS and CDR2 FNYEAQ.

This clonotype was detected ten times or more. This chain connects TRBV7-2 to TRBJ2-1; D gene unclear. V was clipped by 5 bases and J by 0 bases, with 11 bases between them. CDR3 length: 15 residues. Germline CDR1 and CDR2: SGHTA and FQGNSA. This CDR3 reads CASSPQMSSYNEQFF. CDR3 coding DNA: TGTGCCAGCAGCCCTCAGATGAGCTCCTACAATGAGCAGTTCTTC.

This clonotype was seen many times. The genes are TRBV4-2 and TRBJ1-1, with unresolved D. Trimming left V 4 bases short and J 1 base short, with 13 bases between. The CDR3 runs to 15 residues. The V gene's germline CDR1 is LGHNA and CDR2 YNFKEQ. This CDR3 reads CASSPMDGRNTEAFF. CDR3 nucleotide sequence: TGTGCCAGCAGCCCGATGGACGGTAGGAACACTGAAGCTTTCTTT.

This clonotype showed up many times. The chain has TRBV28 and TRBJ1-1; 7 nucleotides align to TRBD1. The V and J ends lost 6 bases and 3 bases, in that order; junction bases with no gene match: 7. Germline CDR1 MDHEN, CDR2 SYDVKM. The CDR3 has 14 amino acids. The CDR3 region is CASRTDRADTEAFF. CDR3 bases: TGTGCCAGCAGGACTGACAGGGCGGACACTGAAGCTTTCTTT. The whole variable domain, filled in from reference TRBV28 and TRBJ1-1, reads DVKVTQSSRYLVKRTGEKVFLECVQDMDHENMFWYRQDPGLGLRLIYFSYDVKMKEKGDIPEGYSVSREKKERFSLILESASTNQTSMYLCASRTDRADTEAFFGQGTRLTVV.

This clonotype was recorded many times. The V call is TRBV6-5, the J call TRBJ2-5, with no clear D. This CDR3 spans 13 amino acids. V was cut by 0 bases and J by 4 bases, with 6 bases left in between. Germline assignment: CDR1 MNHEY and CDR2 SVGAGI. The chain's CDR3 is CASSYSSLETQYF. CDR3 nucleotide sequence: TGTGCCAGCAGTTACTCGAGTTTAGAGACCCAGTACTTC.

This clonotype appeared many times. The chain joins TRBV7-2 to TRBJ2-7; D is unresolved. Trimming removed 1 base from V and 2 bases from J, with 15 bases in between. CDR1 and CDR2 from the germline V gene are SGHTA and FQGNSA. The CDR3 runs 16 residues. CDR3 residues: CASSLGAWGSPYEQYV. The CDR3 DNA is TGTGCCAGCAGCTTAGGCGCATGGGGTTCCCCCTACGAGCAGTACGTC.

This clonotype has more than one count but fewer than ten. The V gene is TRBV19, the J gene TRBJ1-5; D is unresolved. V lost 6 bases to trimming and J lost 7 bases, with 10 bases between them. The CDR3 totals 12 residues. The germline V gene has CDR1 LNHDA and CDR2 SQIVND (reference sequence). CDR3 sequence reads: CASSLLGQPQHF. The DNA for the CDR3 is TGTGCCAGTAGCCTCCTCGGGCAGCCCCAGCATTTT.

This clonotype was recorded many times. This chain connects TRBV7-8 to TRBJ2-3, with unresolved D. Trimming took 1 base from V and 2 from J, leaving 13 bases between them. Per the germline V gene, CDR1 is SGHVS and CDR2 is FQNEAQ. This CDR3 comprises 16 residues. The CDR3 protein is CASSLGSNRVTDTQYF. The CDR3 nucleotides are TGTGCCAGCAGCTTAGGTAGTAATCGGGTCACAGATACGCAGTATTTT.

This clonotype showed up many times. The chain carries TRBV12-3 or TRBV12-4 and TRBJ1-1; the D is unclear. This CDR3 is 13 amino acids long. The V end lost 6 bases, the J end lost 1 base, and 9 bases lay between the germline ends. As DNA, the CDR3 is TGTGCCAGCAGGGTCGATTCGAACACTGAAGCTTTCTTT. As protein: CASRVDSNTEAFF.

This clonotype was seen ten or more times. The chain uses TRBV6-1 and TRBJ1-2; TRBD1 agrees at 9 bases. V gave up 7 bases and J gave up 6 bases; unmatched junction bases: 6. The germline CDR1 and CDR2 sequences are MNHNS and SASEGT. CDR3 length equals 13 residues. CDR3 region: CASTRTGEDGYTF. The CDR3, as DNA: TGTGCCAGCACCCGGACAGGGGAAGATGGCTACACCTTC.

This clonotype occurred many times. J is TRBJ2-2 and V is TRBV7-6; D call uncertain. Germline V gene sequence: CDR1 SGHVS, CDR2 FNYEAQ. V was cut by 0 bases and J by 5 bases, with 7 bases left in between. The CDR3 covers 14 residues. The CDR3 loop reads CASSLAHFTGELFF. DNA for the CDR3: TGTGCCAGCAGCTTAGCGCACTTTACCGGGGAGCTGTTTTTT.

This clonotype was seen many times. The CDR3 loop is CASSTGTATNEKLFF. The CDR3 bases are TGTGCCAGTAGCACTGGGACAGCAACTAATGAAAAACTGTTTTTT. The chain combines TRBV19 with TRBJ1-4, with 7 bases identical to TRBD1. With 6 bases clipped from V and 0 bases from J, the junction kept 4 bases outside the gene matches. The CDR3 is 15 residues long. The germline V gene encodes CDR1 LNHDA and CDR2 SQIVND (reference sequence).

The chain uses TRBV19 and TRBJ2-1; the D gene could be TRBD1 or TRBD2 (6 bases each). The CDR3 extends over 15 amino acids. Trimming removed 3 bases from V and 4 bases from J, with 13 bases in between. The germline V gene encodes CDR1 LNHDA and CDR2 SQIVND (reference sequence). The CDR3 coding sequence is TGTGCCAGTAGTATCACTGGGGGGCGGTACAATGAGCAGTTCTTC. It translates to CASSITGGRYNEQFF. The whole variable domain, filled in from reference TRBV19 and TRBJ2-1, reads DGGITQSPKYLFRKEGQNVTLSCEQNLNHDAMYWYRQDPGQGLRLIYYSQIVNDFQKGDIAEGYSVSREKKESFPLTVTSAQKNPTAFYLCASSITGGRYNEQFFGPGTRLTVL.

Many counts were recorded for this clonotype. The CDR3 here is CASSYIGELFF. CDR3 sequence (DNA): TGTGCCAGCAGCTATATCGGGGAGCTGTTTTTT. V usage is TRBV7-2 and J usage is TRBJ2-2; D remains unclear. The CDR3 consists of 11 residues. Germline values: CDR1 SGHTA, CDR2 FQGNSA. With 4 bases removed from V and 7 bases from J, the gap between germline ends came to 4 bases.

This clonotype was seen at least ten times. The chain couples TRBV20-1 to TRBJ1-4, with no clear D. Germline assignment: CDR1 DFQATT and CDR2 SNEGSKA (reference sequence). V shed 4 bases and J shed 8 bases, with 14 bases lying between them. The CDR3 is 13 residues long. The DNA for the CDR3 is TGCAGTGCTATGGCCCCATCTCAGGAAAAACTGTTTTTT. Protein: CSAMAPSQEKLFF.